Listed here are 8 T cell receptor beta chains from one sample, sequenced in a study of T cell responses to AZD1222 COVID-19 vaccine. The assay was immunoSEQ multiplex PCR, and TCRdb's table has in-frame clones only and misses some. The profile shows around 150,000 clones, around 93% of them singletons. The sample consisted of peripheral blood, taken 28 days after the second AZD1222 dose. All receptors come from an adult who received the AZD1222 COVID-19 vaccine.

Written as DNA, the CDR3 is TGTGCCAGCAGTCCCGGGGCGGGATTCTCCTACGAGCAGTACTTC. Translating it yields CASSPGAGFSYEQYF. The chain employs TRBV6-5 and TRBJ2-7; D is perhaps TRBD2 (6 bases). This CDR3 comprises 15 residues. Germline CDR1 and CDR2: MNHEY and SVGAGI. V lost 5 bases and J 0 bases, leaving 14 bases between the germline ends.

The chain links TRBV11-3 to TRBJ1-6, with D possibly being TRBD1 (5 bases). V lost 1 base to trimming and J lost 10 bases, with 11 bases between them. The CDR3 runs 14 residues. Germline CDR1 and CDR2: SGHNT and YENEEA. The CDR3 DNA reads TGTGCCAGCAGCTTAGCAGGGTTCGTCTCACCCCTCCACTTT. This sequence encodes CASSLAGFVSPLHF.

This clone was found a few times. This rearrangement joins TRBV4-1 to TRBJ2-1; D could derive from TRBD1 or TRBD2 (5 bases each). The CDR3 consists of 14 residues. Trimming took off 4 bases at V and 7 bases at J, with 14 bases between the two ends. Germline V CDR1 and CDR2: MGHRA, YSYEKL. The CDR3 here is CASSRGDVSNEQFF. CDR3 coding DNA: TGCGCCAGCAGCCGAGGGGACGTATCGAATGAGCAGTTCTTC.

This clone was seen a single time. This sequence joins TRBV30 and TRBJ1-1; unclear D gene. Germline assignment: CDR1 GTSNPN and CDR2 SVGIG (reference sequence). CDR3 size: 13 residues. With 3 bases removed from V and 1 base from J, the gap between germline ends came to 9 bases. CDR3 nucleotides: TGTGCCTGGAGGTCAGCAGGGAACACTGAAGCTTTCTTT. The encoded protein is CAWRSAGNTEAFF. The full variable domain, rest sourced from reference TRBV30 and TRBJ1-1, is SQTIHQWPATLVQPVGSPLSLECTVEGTSNPNLYWYRQAAGRGLQLLFYSVGIGQISSEVPQNLSASRPQDRQFILSSKKLLLSDSGFYLCAWRSAGNTEAFFGQGTRLTVV.

The rearrangement joins TRBV6-5 to TRBJ2-2, with TRBD2 as a possible D gene (5 bases). The germline V gene has CDR1 MNHEY and CDR2 SVGAGI. The CDR3 runs to 14 residues. Trimming stripped 0 bases from V and 5 bases from J, with 7 bases between. For the CDR3, the DNA is TGTGCCAGCAGTTACTCGTCGGGGACCGGGGAGCTGTTTTTT. Translation gives CASSYSSGTGELFF.

The J gene is TRBJ2-2, the V gene TRBV28; no firm D call. This CDR3 has 13 amino acids. Germline CDR1 reads MDHEN; CDR2 reads SYDVKM. V was pared by 7 bases and J by 1 base, with 7 bases between. The CDR3, as DNA: TGTGCCAGCACACCGGGGAACACCGGGGAGCTGTTTTTT. It translates to CASTPGNTGELFF.

The CDR3 here is CASSYHGGPTEPQHF. The CDR3, as DNA: TGTGCCAGCAGTTACCATGGCGGGCCAACTGAGCCCCAGCATTTT. This chain uses TRBV6-5 with TRBJ1-5; D call uncertain. With 2 bases removed from V and 8 bases from J, the gap between germline ends came to 16 bases. From germline, CDR1 is MNHEY and CDR2 SVGAGI. This CDR3 is built from 15 residues.

The CDR3 DNA sequence: TGTGCCAGCAGCTCCAGACCTCCGCTACAAGAGACCCAGTACTTC. Its translation: CASSSRPPLQETQYF. V usage is TRBV7-2 and J usage is TRBJ2-5; no reliable D call. This CDR3 has 15 residues. CDR1 is SGHTA, CDR2 FQGNSA, per germline. Trimming stripped 4 bases from V and 2 bases from J, with 14 bases between.